The 27 T cell receptor beta chains below come from one sample, sequenced in a study of technical replicates of blood from a few donors. Assay: immunoSEQ multiplex PCR; the TCRdb copy retains only in-frame clones and omits some. Of 55,000 to 80,000 clones listed, roughly 90% were seen once; the top ten hold about 0.4%. Material: T cells isolated from PBMCs. The receptors shown here come from a human donor in good health.

This chain uses TRBV29-1 with TRBJ2-7; 9 bases are a match to TRBD2. J gave up 2 bases and V 2 bases, and 1 base lay outside the gene matches. CDR1 and CDR2 from the germline V gene are SQVTM and ANQGSEA. The CDR3 spans 13 residues. CDR3 loop: CSVESSGTYEQYF. CDR3 nucleotide sequence: TGCAGCGTTGAATCTAGCGGGACCTACGAGCAGTACTTC.

This rearrangement joins TRBV7-2 to TRBJ1-4; 9 nucleotides align to TRBD1. CDR3 length: 15 amino acids. Germline assignment: CDR1 SGHTA and CDR2 FQGNSA. V was pared by 0 bases and J by 5 bases, with 1 base of the junction left unmatched. The CDR3 loop reads CASSLAGTGNEKLFF. The CDR3 region has the DNA TGTGCCAGCAGCTTAGCCGGGACAGGGAATGAAAAACTGTTTTTT.

The chain carries TRBV15 and TRBJ2-7; 9 bases fit TRBD2. CDR1 and CDR2 from the germline V gene are LNHNV and YYDKDF (reference sequence). CDR3 length: 14 residues. Losses at the gene ends were 5 bases for V and 6 bases for J; bases not matched to a gene: 8. The CDR3 is CATSFRRTSVEQYF. CDR3 in DNA: TGTGCCACCAGCTTCCGCAGGACTAGCGTCGAGCAGTACTTC.

The V and J genes are TRBV7-9 and TRBJ1-3; tentatively, D is TRBD1 (5 bases). The CDR3 is 19 residues long. Germline V gives CDR1 SEHNR, CDR2 FQNEAQ (reference sequence). Trimming cost V 5 bases and J 5 bases, with 28 bases left between them. Here the CDR3 reads CASSPENQLTGTERNTIYF. DNA of the CDR3: TGTGCCAGCAGCCCAGAGAACCAACTGACGGGGACTGAGAGAAACACCATATATTTT.

This rearrangement joins TRBV11-1 to TRBJ2-7; D gene unclear. CDR1 is SGHAT and CDR2 is FQDESV in the germline V gene (reference sequence). CDR3 length: 14 amino acids. V was shortened by 3 bases and J by 0 bases, with 9 bases between the two germline ends. The CDR3 DNA reads TGTGCCAGCAGCTTTTTGCGGAGCTCCTACGAGCAGTACTTC. Protein product: CASSFLRSSYEQYF.

The CDR3 here is CASSYRGEAEAFF. CDR3 DNA: TGTGCCAGCAGCTACAGGGGGGAAGCTGAAGCTTTCTTT. This chain connects TRBV7-9 to TRBJ1-1, with TRBD1 matching 8 bases. V shed 4 bases, J shed 6 bases, and the junction held 4 bases outside the gene matches. The germline V gene has CDR1 SEHNR and CDR2 FQNEAQ (reference sequence). The CDR3 is 13 residues long.

This clone came up a few times. Germline is not matched at one junction end, which may reflect a read error. This chain joins TRBV5-1 and TRBJ1-2, with 7 bases that match TRBD1. The CDR3 runs to 13 residues. Germline values: CDR1 SGHRS, CDR2 YFSETQ. The CDR3 DNA follows: TGCGCCAGCAGCCTAGACAGGGCGAGCGGCTCCACCTTC. Translation gives CASSLDRASGSTF.

The chain is built from TRBV5-1 and TRBJ2-7; 11 positions match TRBD2. This CDR3 is built from 14 residues. V shed 3 bases, J shed 6 bases, and the junction held 5 bases outside the gene matches. In germline, CDR1 is SGHRS, CDR2 YFSETQ. The CDR3 loop is CASSWRLAGGEQYF. The CDR3 DNA sequence: TGCGCCAGCAGCTGGAGGCTAGCGGGAGGCGAGCAGTACTTC.

The chain is built from TRBV7-9 and TRBJ2-4, with D tentatively TRBD1 (5 bases). This CDR3 contains 16 residues. Per the germline V gene, CDR1 is SEHNR and CDR2 is FQNEAQ (reference sequence). V dropped 5 bases and J dropped 0 bases, with 14 bases sitting between them. The CDR3 DNA reads as TGTGCCAGCAGCACCACAGGAAAGCTAGCCAAAAACATTCAGTACTTC. It specifies CASSTTGKLAKNIQYF.

V is TRBV11-3 and J is TRBJ2-2; D may be TRBD2 (5 bases). Germline V gives CDR1 SGHNT, CDR2 YENEEA. The V and J ends lost 4 bases and 6 bases respectively, with 15 bases between them. The CDR3 consists of 15 residues. The CDR3 DNA reads as TGTGCCAGCAGCTCATCGACTACAATCCCCGGGGAGCTGTTTTTT. As protein: CASSSSTTIPGELFF.

The chain uses TRBV19 and TRBJ1-1; 8 positions agree with TRBD1. The germline CDR1 and CDR2 sequences are LNHDA and SQIVND (reference sequence). The CDR3 totals 14 residues. V shed 4 bases and J 4 bases; nucleotides not matched to a gene: 5. The CDR3 sequence: CASSTQGAGTEAFF. DNA for the CDR3: TGTGCCAGTAGTACCCAGGGGGCTGGCACTGAAGCTTTCTTT.

The chain uses TRBV7-8 and TRBJ2-7, with TRBD2 matching over 9 bases. CDR1 is SGHVS, CDR2 FQNEAQ, per germline. The CDR3 covers 15 residues. The trim removed 2 bases at V and 4 bases at J, leaving 6 bases unmatched. CDR3 DNA sequence: TGTGCCAGCAGCTTACCCCCGGGACTAGCTTACGAGCAGTACTTC. This codes for CASSLPPGLAYEQYF.

The chain carries TRBV19 and TRBJ1-5; no clear D gene. V lost 0 bases and J 7 bases, leaving 10 bases between the germline ends. This CDR3 comprises 14 residues. Germline V lookup: CDR1 LNHDA, CDR2 SQIVND (reference sequence). The CDR3 loop is CASSIDRELQPQHF. CDR3 bases: TGTGCCAGTAGTATAGACCGGGAGTTACAGCCCCAGCATTTT.

This clone was seen a single time. This chain uses TRBV5-1 with TRBJ2-7, with TRBD1 identical over 8 bases. CDR1 is SGHRS and CDR2 is YFSETQ in the germline V gene. The CDR3 consists of 16 residues. The J segment lost 0 bases and the V segment lost 4 bases, leaving 9 bases of the junction unmatched. This CDR3 reads CASSPHRDRPSYEQYF. The CDR3 DNA is TGCGCCAGCAGCCCGCACCGGGACAGGCCCTCCTACGAGCAGTACTTC.

This chain connects TRBV27 to TRBJ1-5, with TRBD1 identical over 11 bases. This CDR3 has 17 amino acids. After removal of 3 bases from V and 6 bases from J, the junction contained 10 bases not matched to a gene. Germline-derived CDR1 and CDR2 are MNHEY and SMNVEV (reference sequence). The CDR3 loop is CASSFYGTGGLGQPQHF. CDR3 DNA: TGTGCCAGCAGTTTTTACGGGACAGGGGGACTGGGTCAGCCCCAGCATTTT.

V usage is TRBV9 and J usage is TRBJ2-3; a possible D gene is TRBD1 (6 bases). This CDR3 region has 13 residues. Germline lookup yields CDR1 SGDLS and CDR2 YYNGEE. V lost 3 bases and J lost 6, with 11 bases in between. This CDR3 reads CASSDAQGDTQYF. CDR3 coding DNA: TGTGCCAGCAGCGATGCCCAGGGGGATACGCAGTATTTT. Combining the CDR3 with reference TRBV9 and TRBJ2-3 gives the whole variable domain DSGVTQTPKHLITATGQRVTLRCSPRSGDLSVYWYQQSLDQGLQFLIQYYNGEERAKGNILERFSAQQFPDLHSELNLSSLELGDSALYFCASSDAQGDTQYFGPGTRLTVL.

The J gene is TRBJ2-7, the V gene TRBV4-3; D gene uncertain. The germline V gene has CDR1 LGHNA and CDR2 YSLEER. The CDR3 covers 14 residues. V lost 0 bases to trimming and J lost 1 base, with 7 bases between them. Here the CDR3 DNA reads TGCGCCAGCAGCCAAGATCCGTTGTCCTACGAGCAGTACTTC. It specifies CASSQDPLSYEQYF.

The rearrangement joins TRBV19 to TRBJ1-5, with D perhaps TRBD1 (6 bases). The CDR3 consists of 18 residues. Trimming stripped 3 bases from V and 2 bases from J, with 20 bases between. Germline lookup yields CDR1 LNHDA and CDR2 SQIVND (reference sequence). CDR3 sequence: CASSIFRDMEMGNQPQHF. The DNA for the CDR3 is TGTGCCAGTAGTATCTTCCGGGACATGGAAATGGGCAATCAGCCCCAGCATTTT.

This clone was detected once. V is TRBV29-1 and J is TRBJ1-5; D ambiguous. This CDR3 comprises 14 residues. V lost 4 bases and J 0 bases, leaving 10 bases between the germline ends. CDR1 is SQVTM and CDR2 is ANQGSEA in the germline V gene. The CDR3 region has the DNA TGCAGCGTTGGATCGGGTTATAGCAATCAGCCCCAGCATTTT. Translating it yields CSVGSGYSNQPQHF.

The genes are TRBV5-6 and TRBJ2-3; TRBD1 might be the D (6 bases). CDR1 is SGHDT and CDR2 is YYEEEE in the germline V gene. There are 15 residues in the CDR3. V dropped 2 bases and J dropped 6 bases, with 16 bases sitting between them. CDR3: CASSLTGQGYDTQYF. The CDR3 DNA reads as TGTGCCAGCAGCTTAACAGGGCAGGGCTACGATACGCAGTATTTT.

The chain is built from TRBV6-5 and TRBJ2-7; possible D gene TRBD1, 5 bases. The CDR3 spans 13 residues. Between the trimmed V and J ends, which lost 2 bases and 3 bases, there was a span of 8 bases. Germline CDR1 MNHEY, CDR2 SVGAGI. The CDR3, as DNA: TGTGCCAGCAGTTACGAAAGGGGCTACGAGCAGTACTTC. Encoded protein: CASSYERGYEQYF.

The chain is built from TRBV28 and TRBJ2-7; 9 positions match TRBD1. This CDR3 has 14 amino acids. With V trimmed by 5 bases and J by 4 bases, 6 bases remained unmatched. Germline lookup yields CDR1 MDHEN and CDR2 SYDVKM. CDR3 nucleotide sequence: TGTGCCAGCAGTATTCCGGGACAGGGTTACGAGCAGTACTTC. This encodes CASSIPGQGYEQYF.

This chain links TRBV9 with TRBJ1-2; possible D gene TRBD1, 6 bases. In germline, CDR1 is SGDLS, CDR2 YYNGEE. CDR3 length: 14 residues. The germline V and J ends were trimmed by 2 bases and 3 bases, with 11 bases remaining between them. The CDR3 DNA follows: TGTGCCAGCAGCGTCGGAACAGGGTACTATGGCTACACCTTC. This sequence encodes CASSVGTGYYGYTF.

The chain couples TRBV4-1 to TRBJ2-5, with 7 bases matching TRBD2. The CDR3 length is 16 residues. Germline trimming cut 0 bases from V and 5 bases from J; bases unmatched to any gene: 9. Germline CDR1 reads MGHRA; CDR2 reads YSYEKL. CDR3 bases: TGCGCCAGCAGCCAAGAAGAACTAGCCGGGGGGGAGACCCAGTACTTC. Residues: CASSQEELAGGETQYF.

This chain connects TRBV4-1 to TRBJ2-2; D not resolved. Germline-derived CDR1 and CDR2 are MGHRA and YSYEKL. V lost 4 bases and J 5 bases, leaving 11 bases between the germline ends. This CDR3 is built from 14 residues. The CDR3 DNA reads as TGCGCCAGCAGCCTCCTTCTAGTTACCGGGGAGCTGTTTTTT. It yields the protein CASSLLLVTGELFF.

This clone appeared once. CDR3 in DNA: TGTGCCAGCAGCATGCGGGACTCAAATCAGCCCCAGCATTTT. This gives the protein CASSMRDSNQPQHF. The gene calls are TRBV9 and TRBJ1-5; D possibly corresponds to TRBD1 (5 bases). The germline V gene encodes CDR1 SGDLS and CDR2 YYNGEE. V shed 4 bases and J shed 4 bases, with 12 bases lying between them. The CDR3 covers 14 residues.

The chain uses TRBV19 and TRBJ1-2; D is unclear. CDR3 length: 14 residues. Germline CDR1 and CDR2: LNHDA and SQIVND (reference sequence). V was cut by 4 bases and J by 6 bases, with 15 bases left in between. For the CDR3, the DNA is TGTGCCAGTAGTAGGACTACAGCTTTAAATGGCTACACCTTC. This translates into CASSRTTALNGYTF.